These 22 T cell receptor beta chains share one sample of origin, sequenced in a study of cytomegalovirus exposure and HLA in healthy donors. Primers for the PCR totalled 60 Vbeta and 13 Jbeta. Using immunoSEQ multiplex PCR, the repertoire was profiled, and TCRdb retains in-frame clones only, with some absent. The table records 65,000 or so clones, 70% to 80% of them present only once. Sequencing was carried out using PBMCs. These receptor sequences come from a girl between 10 and 17 years old in good health and CMV-seropositive.

This chain joins TRBV6-5 and TRBJ1-1, with D perhaps matching TRBD1 (5 bases). Germline lookup yields CDR1 MNHEY and CDR2 SVGAGI. This CDR3 region has 14 residues. Between the trimmed V and J ends, which lost 2 bases and 5 bases, there was a span of 12 bases. In DNA form, the CDR3 reads TGTGCCAGCAGTTACGATACAGGTAGGACTGAAGCTTTCTTT. Protein: CASSYDTGRTEAFF.

The chain recombines TRBV7-2 with TRBJ2-2, with D maybe TRBD1 (5 bases). In germline, CDR1 is SGHTA, CDR2 FQGNSA. V was shortened by 6 bases and J by 4 bases, with 18 bases between the two germline ends. The CDR3 length is 16 residues. The CDR3 spells CASRLTPGPTTGELFF. For the CDR3, the DNA is TGTGCCAGCAGACTAACGCCAGGGCCAACCACCGGGGAGCTGTTTTTT.

The chain couples TRBV5-1 to TRBJ2-5; possible D gene TRBD1, 6 bases. Germline values: CDR1 SGHRS, CDR2 YFSETQ. Trimming took off 7 bases at V and 5 bases at J, with 15 bases between the two ends. The CDR3 loop spans 13 amino acids. This chain's CDR3 is CASAQGQLETQYF. CDR3 in DNA: TGCGCCAGCGCCCAGGGACAATTGGAGACCCAGTACTTC.

The rearrangement joins TRBV5-4 to TRBJ2-6; tentatively, D is TRBD1 (6 bases). The CDR3 has 16 amino acids. Germline loops: CDR1 SGHNT, CDR2 YYREEE (reference sequence). Trimming took 0 bases from V and 1 from J, leaving 8 bases between them. CDR3 amino acids: CASSLGGGSGANVLTF. In nucleotides, the CDR3 is TGTGCCAGCAGCTTGGGAGGGGGTTCTGGGGCCAACGTCCTGACTTTC.

The chain links TRBV5-1 to TRBJ2-7; TRBD1 matches at 11 bases. V shed 6 bases and J 4 bases; nucleotides not matched to a gene: 6. The CDR3 runs to 14 residues. CDR1 is SGHRS and CDR2 is YFSETQ in the germline V gene. The CDR3 coding sequence is TGCGCCAGCAACACAGGACAGGGGGCATACGAGCAGTACTTC. Its protein is CASNTGQGAYEQYF.

The chain combines TRBV27 with TRBJ1-1, with D unclear. The germline CDR1 and CDR2 sequences are MNHEY and SMNVEV (reference sequence). With 2 bases removed from V and 4 bases from J, the gap between germline ends came to 11 bases. This CDR3 has 14 amino acids. DNA of the CDR3: TGTGCCAGCAGTTTAGGAGGCTCTCTCACTGAAGCTTTCTTT. Residues: CASSLGGSLTEAFF.

This clone was counted a few times. The chain couples TRBV2 to TRBJ2-1; 11 bases match TRBD2. Germline V gene sequence: CDR1 SNHLY, CDR2 FYNNEI. V was pared by 11 bases and J by 3 bases, with 6 bases of the junction left unmatched. The CDR3 contains 14 residues. The CDR3 sequence is CAGKLAGDYNEQFF. The CDR3 DNA is TGTGCCGGCAAACTAGCGGGAGACTACAATGAGCAGTTCTTC.

The chain uses TRBV28 and TRBJ1-3; D ambiguous. The ends were cut back, 5 bases at V and 2 bases at J, with 10 bases in the middle. The germline V gene encodes CDR1 MDHEN and CDR2 SYDVKM. This CDR3 comprises 14 residues. CDR3 in DNA: TGTGCCAGCAGTCCCGGAGCGGCTGGAAACACCATATATTTT. Protein product: CASSPGAAGNTIYF. Looking up the rest from reference TRBV28 and TRBJ1-3 gives the full variable domain: DVKVTQSSRYLVKRTGEKVFLECVQDMDHENMFWYRQDPGLGLRLIYFSYDVKMKEKGDIPEGYSVSREKKERFSLILESASTNQTSMYLCASSPGAAGNTIYFGEGSWLTVV.

The chain combines TRBV19 with TRBJ2-3, with D unresolved. Germline values: CDR1 LNHDA, CDR2 SQIVND (reference sequence). This CDR3 spans 12 amino acids. Trimming removed 5 bases from V and 6 bases from J, with 9 bases in between. CDR3 in DNA: TGTGCCAGTAGTCCTAATACCGATACGCAGTATTTT. This sequence encodes CASSPNTDTQYF.

The rearrangement joins TRBV2 to TRBJ1-4; unclear D gene. V lost 7 bases to trimming and J lost 5 bases, with 14 bases between them. Germline V gives CDR1 SNHLY, CDR2 FYNNEI. There are 14 residues in the CDR3. The CDR3 sequence is CASTGGSRNEKLFF. DNA of the CDR3: TGTGCCAGCACGGGTGGGTCGAGGAATGAAAAACTGTTTTTT.

The chain joins TRBV2 to TRBJ1-2; TRBD1 is a possible D gene (5 bases). CDR1 and CDR2 (germline): SNHLY, FYNNEI. This CDR3 contains 12 residues. Trimming removed 5 bases at V and 7 bases at J, with 11 bases between. The CDR3 DNA is TGTGCCAGCAGTCTGCCAGGGTTTGGCTACACCTTC. It yields the protein CASSLPGFGYTF.

Many counts were recorded for this clone. The V and J genes are TRBV4-1 and TRBJ1-4; tentative D call: TRBD1 (5 bases). Per germline, CDR1 MGHRA and CDR2 YSYEKL. Trimming stripped 6 bases from V and 1 base from J, with 15 bases between. The CDR3 is 16 amino acids. The CDR3 DNA reads TGCGCCAGCAGGCAGGGTGAAGCGGGAACTAATGAAAAACTGTTTTTT. Encoded protein: CASRQGEAGTNEKLFF.

The rearrangement uses TRBV6-6 and TRBJ1-6; 9 bases agree with TRBD1. Germline CDR1 reads MNHNY; CDR2 reads SVGAGI (reference sequence). Trimming cost V 0 bases and J 8 bases; bases outside gene matches: 2. The CDR3 consists of 15 residues. In DNA, the CDR3 is TGTGCCAGCAGTTACTCGGGACAGGGTGATTCACCCCTCCACTTT. Translation gives CASSYSGQGDSPLHF.

The rearrangement uses TRBV10-1 and TRBJ1-4; 8 bases map to TRBD1. Germline V gives CDR1 WNHNN, CDR2 SYGVQD (reference sequence). V shed 8 bases and J 2 bases; nucleotides not matched to a gene: 13. The CDR3 sequence is 17 residues long. CDR3: CASGYLTGAMTNEKLFF. The DNA for the CDR3 is TGCGCCAGCGGATACCTGACAGGGGCGATGACTAATGAAAAACTGTTTTTT.

CDR3 DNA: TGTGCCTGGAGTAAAACAGGGTCCCTGGTCTGGGGGGCCAACGTCCTGACTTTC. This translates into CAWSKTGSLVWGANVLTF. The J gene is TRBJ2-6, the V gene TRBV30; D is possibly TRBD1 (6 bases). The V end was cut by 2 bases, the J end by 4 bases, with 21 bases between. This CDR3 comprises 18 residues. CDR1 GTSNPN and CDR2 SVGIG come from the germline V gene (reference sequence).

This clone showed up just once. This sequence joins TRBV30 and TRBJ2-7; D unresolved. The CDR3 extends over 13 amino acids. From germline, CDR1 is GTSNPN and CDR2 SVGIG (reference sequence). Trimming shortened V by 0 bases and J by 7 bases, and 13 bases separated the two germline ends. CDR3: CAWSVGQSREQYF. CDR3 coding DNA: TGTGCCTGGAGTGTCGGCCAGTCTAGAGAGCAGTACTTC.

The chain links TRBV29-1 to TRBJ2-7; a weak D match, TRBD1 (6 bases). The V gene lost 4 bases and the J gene lost 0 bases, with 13 bases spanning the gap. Germline loops: CDR1 SQVTM, CDR2 ANQGSEA. This CDR3 has 14 residues. Here the CDR3 reads CSVGRGTFSYEQYF. In nucleotides, the CDR3 is TGCAGCGTTGGAAGGGGGACGTTCTCCTACGAGCAGTACTTC.

The CDR3 nucleotides read TGCAGCGCTGTTCTCGGGGGGTTAGGTTCGAGGCCCCAGCATTTT. Translation gives CSAVLGGLGSRPQHF. This chain joins TRBV29-1 and TRBJ1-5; D is perhaps TRBD1 (5 bases). Germline CDR1 is SQVTM and CDR2 is ANQGSEA. The CDR3 has 15 residues. The V end was cut by 7 bases, the J end by 9 bases, with 25 bases between.

Worth noting for this clone: A junction end diverges from the germline sequence, so it may reflect a read error. The V gene is TRBV2, the J gene TRBJ1-3, with a weak D call TRBD1 (6 bases). Germline values: CDR1 SNHLY, CDR2 FYNNEI. The CDR3 runs to 12 residues. CDR3: CASSLSRDTRDF. DNA of the CDR3: TGTGCCAGCAGTCTGTCCCGGGACACCCGAGATTTT.

The chain recombines TRBV23-1 with TRBJ2-7, with D possibly TRBD2 on 6 matching bases. TRBV23-1 is annotated as an ORF whose role is uncertain. This CDR3 is 17 amino acids long. V was cut by 0 bases and J by 7 bases, with 22 bases left in between. This CDR3 is CASSQSAGQPEIGEQYF. In DNA form, the CDR3 reads TGCGCCAGCAGTCAATCGGCGGGGCAGCCCGAAATCGGGGAGCAGTACTTC.

This clone showed up just a few times. The gene calls are TRBV7-8 and TRBJ1-1, with no clear D. The V gene lost 4 bases and the J gene lost 0 bases, with 15 bases spanning the gap. The CDR3 is made up of 16 amino acids. Germline V gene data show CDR1 as SGHVS and CDR2 as FQNEAQ. CDR3 region: CASSSRIGLLNTEAFF. In DNA form, the CDR3 reads TGTGCCAGCAGCTCAAGAATCGGTCTCCTGAACACTGAAGCTTTCTTT.

The chain uses TRBV4-1 and TRBJ2-7; TRBD2 is a possible D gene (6 bases). The V gene's germline CDR1 is MGHRA and CDR2 YSYEKL. The germline V and J ends were trimmed by 0 bases and 3 bases, with 12 bases remaining between them. The CDR3 is made up of 15 amino acids. CDR3 region: CASSQEAGPIYEQYF. CDR3 DNA sequence: TGCGCCAGCAGCCAAGAGGCGGGACCCATCTACGAGCAGTACTTC.